A selection of T cell receptor beta chains follows, all from one sample in a study of blood T cell repertoires in COVID-19. Only in-frame clones appear in the TCRdb table, and some are missing; sequencing was by immunoSEQ multiplex PCR. The sample consists of about 470,000 clones, roughly 87% of them appearing once. The sample comprised PBMCs or T cells enriched from blood (not recorded which). Receptors originate from a woman aged 18-29 years who had recovered from COVID-19. Each CDR3 is given with its conserved first and last residue. The order of the fields is clone size, V gene, J gene, D gene, CDR3 protein, CDR3 DNA. The D gene is left open where the match is weak. Expanded clones get a size class; other rows say once, few or many, or leave the size out.

>.|TRBV9|TRBJ1-2|.
CASSAQDTGNYGYTF
TGTGCCAGCAGCGCCCAAGATACAGGGAACTATGGCTACACCTTC
>.|TRBV19|TRBJ2-3|.
CASSAGQSDTQYF
TGTGCCAGTAGTGCGGGACAGAGCGATACGCAGTATTTT
>.|TRBV12-5|TRBJ1-2|.
CASGLVADTIKTEGYTF
TGTGCTAGTGGTTTGGTTGCAGATACGATTAAGACTGAAGGCTACACCTTC
>.|TRBV24-1|TRBJ1-2|.
CATSDLGHRTYGYTF
TGTGCCACCAGTGATTTGGGACACCGAACCTATGGCTACACCTTC
>.|TRBV5-1|TRBJ1-4|.
CASSSRNEKLFF
TGCGCCAGCAGCTCCAGAAATGAAAAACTGTTTTTT
>once|TRBV30|TRBJ2-3|TRBD2
CAWSVRLAGGVGTDTQYF
TGTGCCTGGAGTGTACGACTAGCGGGGGGGGTCGGCACAGATACGCAGTATTTT
>few|TRBV5-4|TRBJ2-7|TRBD2
CASSSGRGGNSGEQYF
TGTGCCAGCAGCTCGGGGCGGGGGGGCAATTCCGGCGAGCAGTACTTC
>.|TRBV6-5|TRBJ1-6|TRBD1
CASRLLGTDNSPLHF
TGTGCCAGCAGGCTCCTCGGGACAGATAATTCACCCCTCCACTTT
>once|TRBV30|TRBJ2-5|.
CAWTMSRETQYF
TGTGCCTGGACTATGTCGAGGGAGACCCAGTACTTC
>.|TRBV7-8|TRBJ1-6|.
CASSLGRDNSPLHF
TGTGCCAGCAGCTTAGGTCGGGATAATTCACCCCTCCACTTT
>.|TRBV7-2|TRBJ2-6|.
CASSYGGEGANVLTF
TGTGCCAGCAGCTACGGCGGGGAGGGGGCCAACGTCCTGACTTTC
>few|TRBV11-2|TRBJ1-1|.
CASSYAGFMNTEAFF
TGTGCCAGCAGCTACGCGGGATTCATGAACACTGAAGCTTTCTTT
>.|TRBV27|TRBJ1-2|.
CASSPPGSSYGYTF
TGTGCCAGCAGTCCCCCCGGGAGCTCCTATGGCTACACCTTC
>once|TRBV19|TRBJ1-1|TRBD1
CASSPRDRNTEAFF
TGTGCCAGTAGTCCTCGGGACAGAAACACTGAAGCTTTCTTT
>.|TRBV14|TRBJ2-1|TRBD1
CASSPSGTGGINEQFF
TGTGCCAGCAGCCCCTCCGGGACAGGGGGCATCAATGAGCAGTTCTTC
>.|TRBV4-1|TRBJ1-4|.
CASSRAEGTANEKLFF
TGCGCCAGCAGCCGAGCAGAGGGTACGGCTAATGAAAAACTGTTTTTT
>once|TRBV19|TRBJ1-5|.
CASGRDTRVPQHF
TGTGCCAGTGGACGGGACACCCGGGTGCCCCAGCATTTT
>.|TRBV6-5|TRBJ1-3|TRBD1
CASALTGSNTIYF
TGTGCCAGCGCCCTGACAGGGTCGAACACCATATATTTT
>.|TRBV2|TRBJ1-3|.
CASTDYPPAVKNTIYF
TGTGCCAGCACTGATTACCCCCCCGCAGTGAAAAACACCATATATTTT
>.|TRBV28|TRBJ1-1|TRBD1
CATRQGIGWDTEAFF
TGTGCCACCCGACAGGGGATAGGGTGGGACACTGAAGCTTTCTTT
>.|TRBV30|TRBJ1-3|.
CAWSAGSSGNTIYF
TGTGCCTGGAGTGCTGGTAGCTCTGGAAACACCATATATTTT
>.|TRBV27|TRBJ2-2|TRBD2
CASTLAGFTGELFF
TGTGCCAGCACGTTAGCGGGGTTCACCGGGGAGCTGTTTTTT
>.|TRBV6-2/TRBV6-3|TRBJ2-1|.
CASSPLMGREQFF
TGTGCCAGCAGTCCCCTTATGGGGCGCGAGCAGTTCTTC
>once|TRBV28|TRBJ2-7|TRBD1
CASSLFPSGQGGHEQYF
TGTGCCAGCAGTTTATTTCCGTCGGGACAGGGGGGACACGAGCAGTACTTC
>.|TRBV3-1/TRBV3-2|TRBJ2-3|.
CASSQLGEIPYF
TGTGCCAGCAGCCAACTAGGCGAAATACCGTATTTT
>.|TRBV13|TRBJ2-3|TRBD2
CASSIKLAPNTDTQYF
TGTGCCAGCAGCATAAAACTAGCGCCGAACACAGATACGCAGTATTTT
>.|TRBV6-5|TRBJ1-5|TRBD1
CASSLRTGGNQPQHF
TGTGCCAGCAGTCTGAGGACAGGGGGCAATCAGCCCCAGCATTTT
>.|TRBV2|TRBJ1-4|.
CASRRRGDEKLFF
TGTGCCAGCAGGAGGCGGGGCGATGAAAAACTGTTTTTT
>.|TRBV6-1|TRBJ2-7|.
CASSEPGLRYEQYF
TGTGCCAGCAGTGAACCAGGGTTACGCTACGAGCAGTACTTC
>.|TRBV11-2|TRBJ2-2|.
CASSFSSIGELFF
TGTGCCAGCAGCTTTAGTAGCATCGGGGAGCTGTTTTTT
>.|TRBV2|TRBJ1-2|.
CASSVEGEVTF
TGTGCCAGCAGTGTAGAAGGGGAGGTAACCTTC
>.|TRBV7-8|TRBJ2-3|TRBD2
CASSPGGAGGPDTQYF
TGTGCCAGCAGCCCGGGGGGAGCGGGGGGACCAGATACGCAGTATTTT
>.|TRBV29-1|TRBJ1-1|.
CSVETGAEAFF
TGCAGCGTTGAAACGGGTGCCGAAGCTTTCTTT
>.|TRBV18|TRBJ1-5|.
CASSPIRMNQPQHF
TGTGCCAGCTCACCAATCAGGATGAATCAGCCCCAGCATTTT
>.|TRBV7-9|TRBJ1-1|.
CASSLKGLNTEAFF
TGTGCCAGCAGCTTAAAGGGGCTGAACACTGAAGCTTTCTTT
>.|TRBV5-1|TRBJ2-1|TRBD2
CASGQAGGLDNEQFF
TGCGCCAGCGGGCAGGCGGGGGGTCTCGACAATGAGCAGTTCTTC
>once|TRBV5-1|TRBJ2-7|TRBD1
CASSLGRDRAPYEQYF
TGCGCCAGCAGCTTAGGCCGGGACAGGGCACCCTACGAGCAGTACTTC
>.|TRBV2|TRBJ1-1|TRBD1
CASSTGGTEAFF
TGTGCCAGCAGTACAGGGGGCACTGAAGCTTTCTTT
>.|TRBV6-6|TRBJ2-7|.
CASSYLRDTYEQYF
TGTGCCAGCAGTTACCTTCGGGACACCTACGAGCAGTACTTC
>.|TRBV4-2|TRBJ2-3|TRBD2
CASSQAGTSGGYADTQYF
TGTGCCAGCAGCCAGGCAGGAACTAGCGGGGGGTATGCTGATACGCAGTATTTT
>.|TRBV14|TRBJ1-1|.
CASSQDPGSPEAFF
TGTGCCAGCAGCCAAGATCCCGGGAGCCCTGAAGCTTTCTTT
>.|TRBV5-1|TRBJ2-5|TRBD2
CASSFRLTSAQETQYF
TGCGCCAGCAGCTTTAGGTTGACTAGCGCCCAAGAGACCCAGTACTTC
>.|TRBV28|TRBJ1-5|.
CASSLPGYQPQHF
TGTGCCAGCAGTTTACCGGGGTATCAGCCCCAGCATTTT
>.|TRBV5-1|TRBJ1-6|TRBD1
CASSQSTGGWDSPLHF
TGCGCCAGCAGCCAATCCACAGGGGGCTGGGATTCACCCCTCCACTTT
>once|TRBV24-1|TRBJ2-2|.
CATSDFRERHTGELFF
TGTGCCACCAGTGATTTTAGGGAGAGACACACCGGGGAGCTGTTTTTT
>.|TRBV3-1/TRBV3-2|TRBJ2-1|TRBD1
CASSRQGGDEQFF
TGTGCCAGCAGCCGACAGGGGGGCGATGAGCAGTTCTTC
>.|TRBV28|TRBJ1-2|.
CASSVYPGAFFYGYTF
TGTGCCAGCAGCGTGTATCCAGGGGCTTTTTTCTATGGCTACACCTTC
>once|TRBV27|TRBJ2-7|TRBD1
CASSFSTGGYEQYF
TGTGCCAGCAGTTTCTCCACAGGGGGTTACGAGCAGTACTTC
>.|TRBV12-3/TRBV12-4|TRBJ1-1|.
CASSVSGVSEAFF
TGTGCCAGCAGCGTGTCAGGTGTTAGTGAAGCTTTCTTT
>.|TRBV7-2|TRBJ1-1|TRBD1
CASSFRQGMAAFF
TGTGCCAGCAGCTTCCGACAGGGGATGGCGGCTTTCTTT
>.|TRBV6-4|TRBJ2-3|.
CASSRDRLDTQYF
TGTGCCAGCAGCCGTGACAGGTTAGATACGCAGTATTTT
>.|TRBV9|TRBJ1-3|.
CASSVGSSSGNTIYF
TGTGCCAGCAGCGTAGGATCCAGCTCTGGAAACACCATATATTTT
>.|TRBV5-1|TRBJ2-7|.
CASSREESYEQYF
TGCGCCAGCAGCCGAGAGGAATCCTACGAGCAGTACTTC
>.|TRBV5-5|TRBJ2-1|.
CASSLAPGYNEQFF
TGTGCCAGCAGCTTGGCTCCAGGCTACAATGAGCAGTTCTTC